Listed below are T cell receptor beta chains from one sample, sequenced in a study of OX40 agonist ivuxolimab in advanced cancers. The method was immunoSEQ multiplex PCR; TCRdb's version includes in-frame clones alone and lacks a portion of them. The data hold about 10,000 clones, with roughly two thirds observed a single time. The input for sequencing was CD4+ or CD8+ T cells sorted from blood, taken in a trial of the OX40 agonist ivuxolimab. The receptors originated from an adult with an advanced solid tumor such as melanoma, head and neck, liver or kidney cancer. Each CDR3 is given with its conserved first and last residue. The order of the fields is J gene, D gene, V gene, clone size, CDR3 DNA, CDR3 protein. A D gene is named only where the DNA matches it firmly. Clone size is not always given. Where it is, it says once, few, many or a class for expanded clones.

TRBJ2-4 TRBD1 TRBV29-1 - TGCAGCGCTGAGGACAGGGTGGGAAACATTCAGTACTTC CSAEDRVGNIQYF
TRBJ2-1 TRBD2 TRBV11-2 - TGTGCCAGCAGCCCAGGGACTAGCGGGAGAATCAATGAGCAGTTCTTC CASSPGTSGRINEQFF
TRBJ1-6 TRBD1 TRBV4-1 - TGCGCCAGCAGCCAACCAGGGGGGAATTCACCCCTCCACTTT CASSQPGGNSPLHF
TRBJ2-7 - TRBV5-4 - TGTGCCAGCAGCTCCTACCAGCGCGAGCAGTACTTC CASSSYQREQYF
TRBJ1-2 - TRBV27 - TGTGCCAGCAGTTCCCTGGTTGGGGAGGACTATGGCTACACCTTC CASSSLVGEDYGYTF
TRBJ2-2 - TRBV5-6 - TGTGCCAGCAGCTTGGCTCTAAGGACCGGGGAGCTGTTTTTT CASSLALRTGELFF
TRBJ1-5 - TRBV27 - TGTGCCAGCAGTTTAATCGGGGGGAGTCCTCACAATCAGCCCCAGCATTTT CASSLIGGSPHNQPQHF
TRBJ1-5 TRBD1 TRBV7-9 - TGTGCCAGCAGCTCTACGACAGGGCCCCCCAATCAGCCCCAGCATTTT CASSSTTGPPNQPQHF
TRBJ2-1 - TRBV11-3 few TGTGCCAGCAGCTTAGTTCCCTACAATGAGCAGTTCTTC CASSLVPYNEQFF
TRBJ1-1 - TRBV21-1 - TGTGCCAGCAGCAAAGCGCTTTCCGGGGCCAACACTGAAGCTTTCTTT CASSKALSGANTEAFF
TRBJ1-1 - TRBV27 - TGTGCCAGCAGCGTAGAGGGCGCGGAGAACACTGAAGCTTTCTTT CASSVEGAENTEAFF
TRBJ2-1 - TRBV28 once TGTGCCAGCAGTTTGGCAGGGAATTTTGATGAGCAGTTCTTC CASSLAGNFDEQFF
TRBJ2-5 - TRBV7-9 - TGTGCCGCCCGGGGAGCACTAGGGGGAGAGACCCAGTACTTC CAARGALGGETQYF
TRBJ1-5 - TRBV28 - TGTGCCAGTTGGCGGGCAAAAAATCAGCCCCAGCATTTT CASWRAKNQPQHF
TRBJ1-6 - TRBV6-9 - TGTGCCAGCAGTCCTTACCGGGACTCCGGAGGTTCACCCCTCCACTTT CASSPYRDSGGSPLHF
TRBJ1-3 TRBD1 TRBV10-3 - TGTGCCATCAGTGACATTACAGGGGCCGGAAACACCATATATTTT CAISDITGAGNTIYF
TRBJ2-1 TRBD2 TRBV11-2 - TGTGCCAGCAGCCCCCTAGCGGGAGGCTACAATGAGCAGTTCTTC CASSPLAGGYNEQFF
TRBJ2-4 TRBD2 TRBV2 - TGTGCCAGCAGTGAAGGAGGCGGGAGTCACGAAGACATTCAGTACTTC CASSEGGGSHEDIQYF
TRBJ1-1 TRBD1 TRBV6-4 - TGTGCCAGCAGTTTCGACAGGGGGGACACTGAAGCTTTCTTT CASSFDRGDTEAFF
TRBJ2-3 - TRBV11-2 - TGTGCCAGCAGCTTCCAATCATGGGATACGCAGTATTTT CASSFQSWDTQYF
TRBJ2-7 - TRBV4-1 - TGCGCCAGCAGTAATTCCCCCAGAGGGGAGCAGTACTTC CASSNSPRGEQYF
TRBJ2-1 TRBD2 TRBV4-1 - TGCGCCAGCAGCCAGACTAGCGGGAGGGCCCATGAGCAGTTCTTC CASSQTSGRAHEQFF
TRBJ1-3 - TRBV7-6 - TGTGCCAGCAGACCGGGGGGAGCTGGAAACACCATATATTTT CASRPGGAGNTIYF
TRBJ2-5 TRBD1 TRBV11-2 - TGTGCCAGCAGCTTTGGGACAGGGGAGACCCAGTACTTC CASSFGTGETQYF
TRBJ1-5 - TRBV27 - TGTGCCAGCAGTTACCAGGGCGCGAATCAGCCCCAGCATTTT CASSYQGANQPQHF
TRBJ2-7 - TRBV5-1 - TGCGCCAGCAGCTTCCGTGGGGGGAGACCTGACGAGCAGTACTTC CASSFRGGRPDEQYF